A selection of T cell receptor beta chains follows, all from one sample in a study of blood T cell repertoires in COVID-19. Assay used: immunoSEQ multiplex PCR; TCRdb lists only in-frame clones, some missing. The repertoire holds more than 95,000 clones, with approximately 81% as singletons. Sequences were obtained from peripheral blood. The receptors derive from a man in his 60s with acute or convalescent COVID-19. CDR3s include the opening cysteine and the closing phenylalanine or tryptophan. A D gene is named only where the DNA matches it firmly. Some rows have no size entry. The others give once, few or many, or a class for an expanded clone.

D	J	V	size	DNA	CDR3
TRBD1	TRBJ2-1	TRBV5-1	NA	TGCGCCAGCAGCTCTAAACAGGGGGCCTACAATGAGCAGTTCTTC	CASSSKQGAYNEQFF
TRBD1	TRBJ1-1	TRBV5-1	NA	TGCGCCAGCAGAGGTACAGGGGGCTCGAACACTGAAGCTTTCTTT	CASRGTGGSNTEAFF
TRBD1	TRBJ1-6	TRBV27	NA	TGTGCCAGCAGTTTACTTGGACAGGGGACTTCACCCCTCCACTTT	CASSLLGQGTSPLHF
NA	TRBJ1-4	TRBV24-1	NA	TGTGCCACCAGTGATTCAGGCGCAACTAATGAAAAACTGTTTTTT	CATSDSGATNEKLFF
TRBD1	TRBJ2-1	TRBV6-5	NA	TGTGCCAGCAGTAAACAGGGGTCCTACAATGAGCAGTTCTTC	CASSKQGSYNEQFF
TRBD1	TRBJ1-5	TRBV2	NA	TGTGCCAGCGGAAAGACAGGGGGTAATAGCAATCAGCCCCAGCATTTT	CASGKTGGNSNQPQHF
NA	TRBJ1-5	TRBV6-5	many	TGTGCCAGCACAAGACAGACCAATCAGCCCCAGCATTTT	CASTRQTNQPQHF
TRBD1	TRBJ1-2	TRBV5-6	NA	TGTGCCAGCAGCTTGGTGGGACAGGGGTCCGACTATGGCTACACCTTC	CASSLVGQGSDYGYTF
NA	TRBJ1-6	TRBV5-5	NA	TGTGCCAGCAGCTCAGGACAGCTTTATAATTCACCCCTCCACTTT	CASSSGQLYNSPLHF
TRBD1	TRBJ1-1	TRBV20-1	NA	TGCAGTGCTAGTGAGGGACAGCTATTT	CSASEGQLF
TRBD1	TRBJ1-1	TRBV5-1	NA	TGCGCCAGCAGCCCCGGGGACAGGGATTACACTGAAGCTTTCTTT	CASSPGDRDYTEAFF
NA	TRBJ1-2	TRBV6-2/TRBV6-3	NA	TGTGCCAGCAGTCGCCTATCGACAGTCTATGGCTACACCTTC	CASSRLSTVYGYTF
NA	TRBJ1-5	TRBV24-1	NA	TGTGCCACCTCGGACCCAAGGGGCGATCAGCCCCAGCATTTT	CATSDPRGDQPQHF
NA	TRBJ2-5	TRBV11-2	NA	TGTGCCAGCAGCTTAGGGGCGGAGACCCAGTACTTC	CASSLGAETQYF
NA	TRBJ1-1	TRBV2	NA	TGTGCCGGACATGGGACTGACTTTGAAGCTTTCTTT	CAGHGTDFEAFF
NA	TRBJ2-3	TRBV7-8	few	TGTGCCAGCAGCTTAAACCGGGGAGGCACAGATACGCAGTATTTT	CASSLNRGGTDTQYF
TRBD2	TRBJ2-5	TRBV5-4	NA	TGTGCCAGCAGCTTGACTAGCGGTACCCAAGAGACCCAGTACTTC	CASSLTSGTQETQYF
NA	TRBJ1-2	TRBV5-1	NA	TGCGCCAGCAGCTTAACCGAGTTGAACTATGGCTACACCTTC	CASSLTELNYGYTF
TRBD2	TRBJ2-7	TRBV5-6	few	TGTGCCAGCAGCTTGTCTCCTAGCGGGAAATACGAGCAGTACTTC	CASSLSPSGKYEQYF
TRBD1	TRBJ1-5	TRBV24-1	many	TGTGCCACCAGCCTAGGGGGCAACTACAATCAGCCCCAGCATTTT	CATSLGGNYNQPQHF
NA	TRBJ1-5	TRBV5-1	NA	TGCGCCAGCAGCTTGGAGGGAGGCAATCAGCCCCAGCATTTT	CASSLEGGNQPQHF
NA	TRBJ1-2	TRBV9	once	TGTGCCAGCAGCCCCCGCCGCGGTCTCTATGGCTACACCTTC	CASSPRRGLYGYTF
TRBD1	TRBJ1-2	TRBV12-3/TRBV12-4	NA	TGTGCCAGCCGTCAGACAGGGGGCTTTGGCTACACCTTC	CASRQTGGFGYTF
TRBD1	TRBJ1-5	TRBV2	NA	TGTGCCAGCAGTGGGGGGCTGACAGGGGAGGATCAGCCCCAGCATTTT	CASSGGLTGEDQPQHF